This T cell receptor beta chain comes out of a study of T cells in Graves' hyperthyroidism and ophthalmopathy. It was uncontrolled infection, other autoimmune disease, pregnancy or lactation that excluded patients. Regions amplified from RNA transcripts were the TCR beta CDR3 regions. When the TCR CDR3 underwent first-round RT-PCR, the HTBI primer set was used. One entry per CDR3 protein, called by TCRdb with MiXCR from the multiplex PCR reads. This table has about 600,000 distinct CDR3 sequences, about a sixth appearing once. This clonotype was found a few times. CDR1 and CDR2 from the germline V gene are DFQATT and SNEGSKA (reference sequence). The CDR3 is 14 amino acids. The V gene end was trimmed by 5 bases and the J gene end by 7 bases; junction bases not matched to a gene: 8.

The sequencing sample was made of blood. The chain has TRBV20-1 and TRBJ2-4; 10 bases fit TRBD2. This sequence was found in a middle-aged woman with Graves' ophthalmopathy. CDR3 sequence: CSAQSGREGNIQYF. CDR3 nucleotides: TGCAGTGCTCAGAGCGGGAGGGAGGGGAACATTCAGTACTTC.